The clone carrying this T cell receptor (beta chain) was detected many times. Its antigen is not identified. The data stem from a study of T cells in Graves' hyperthyroidism and ophthalmopathy. General observations from the study: By a 13 V-J model, ophthalmopathy was set apart from stable hyperthyroidism. Most expanded thyroid clonotypes above 0.001 recurred in blood.

Used for diagnoses were clinical symptoms, serum thyroxine and TRAb, thyroid ultrasound and orbital computed tomography. Germline CDR1 reads SQVTM; CDR2 reads ANQGSEA. The CDR3 contains 12 residues. V dropped 5 bases and J dropped 5 bases, with 9 bases sitting between them. Amplification of TCR beta CDR3 regions was performed using RNA transcripts as template. TCR CDR3 underwent first-round RT-PCR with the HTBI primer set. TCRdb re-called the multiplex PCR reads through MiXCR, storing one row per CDR3 protein. The data show some 250,000 distinct CDR3 sequences, about 14% seen once. The rearrangement links TRBV29-1 to TRBJ2-2; TRBD1 is a possible D gene (6 bases). The sequence was collected from a woman aged 40 to 49 with Graves' hyperthyroidism that later progressed to Graves' ophthalmopathy. Sequenced sample: blood. The CDR3 region has the DNA TGCAGCGTTCTAGGGGGAACCGGGGAGCTGTTTTTT. This sequence encodes CSVLGGTGELFF.